This T cell receptor (beta chain) came from a study of CD8+ T cells in alopecia areata (dated by TCRdb to 2016 to 2019). Broadly, across the study: To study T cell clonal expansion in alopecia areata, the researchers applied high-throughput TCRbeta sequencing to both the C3H/HeJ mouse model and human patients. Amplification of TCRbeta CDR3 regions was done by immunoSEQ multiplex PCR using 35 Vbeta forward primers and 13 Jbeta reverse primers. Clonality in the scalp was compared among normal scalp (n=4), patchy alopecia areata scalp (n=8), and alopecia totalis/universalis scalp (n=8). The RNA source kit depended on sample type: the PAXgene miRNA kit for fixed scalp, the miRNeasy kit for PBMCs, and the RNeasy kit for mouse skin. On the human side, TCRbeta sequencing was run on scalp tissue and on sorted CD4+ and CD8+ peripheral blood T cells from healthy controls and from alopecia areata patients with either patchy or totalis/universalis disease. Results the study describes overall, beyond this receptor: Compared with normal scalp, lesional scalp, particularly in alopecia totalis/universalis, had higher clonality and more expanded CD8+ clones, which suggests antigenic drive. TCR sequences shared between patients were less clear than in mice, possibly partly because of HLA diversity in the patient population. Scalp TCR repertoire analysis is complicated because resident alphabeta T cells in normal human skin are also sequenced, whereas mouse skin is dominated by gammadelta T cells.

Lesional scalp punch biopsies and peripheral blood were collected from alopecia areata patients. PBMCs were isolated by density centrifugation and stained for CD3, CD4 and CD8, after which CD4+ and CD8+ T cells were sorted on a FACSAria. As part of a multicenter biomarker study, untreated alopecia areata patients were recruited. In five patients from the biomarker study, the blood CD8+ T cells went through an additional sort into NKG2D-low and NKG2D-high fractions. Library preparation was by the immunoSEQ multiplex PCR assay. To provide template for TCR sequencing, every sample had RNA extracted and reverse transcribed into cDNA. SuperScript III was used for first-strand cDNA synthesis, primed with a 2:1 mix of oligo-dT and random hexamers. A synthetic immune receptor repertoire was used to assess amplification bias, and residual bias was removed computationally. For the original study's pipeline: Raw reads were preprocessed to remove errors, and CDR3 was defined according to IMGT conventions as the region from the conserved cysteine to phenylalanine. Clonality was computed by normalizing Shannon entropy by log2 of the number of productive unique TCRs and subtracting the result from 1. Whether each scalp clone was CD4 or CD8 was inferred by checking scalp TCRbeta sequences against the CD4 and CD8 repertoires from sorted blood. As stored in TCRdb, this immuneACCESS dataset retains in-frame rearrangements with V and J assigned. A fraction of the clones does not appear; measured against another copy, unresolved V genes explain less than half of the discrepancy, and the remainder lacks a known reason. From that table come the V and J calls and clone size; the DNA was used to work out D and trimming. In this sample the table shows about 100,000 clones, under 60% of which occur a single time. Jointly, the top ten make up around a quarter of the sample.

A remark on this clone: The antigen it binds to is not known. No per-base quality is available; no much larger clone lies one base away.

The TCR originated in a human donor with alopecia areata. Sequencing was done on a sample of NKG2D-low CD8+ T cells sorted from blood. The meaning of the sample's cell subset or site label: sorted CD8+ NKG2D-low blood T cells.

Here is the DNA: TGTGCCAGCAGCTTACATCCAGGGGCACCGTACAATGAGCAGTTCTTC. This is translated as CASSLHPGAPYNEQFF. The sequence links TRBV7-9 to TRBJ2-1; 6 matching bases give a weak D call of TRBD1. Its CDR3 holds 16 amino acids, cysteine through phenylalanine. The CDR3 DNA has 48 bases and is translated from base 1. CDR1 is given as SEHNR and CDR2 as FQNEAQ, both from the germline V gene (reference sequence). V drops 2 bases and J drops 4 bases, leaving 15 bases in between. The variable domain in full, with residues beyond the CDR3 obtained from the reference TRBV7-9 and TRBJ2-1 genes, is DTGVSQNPRHKITKRGQNVTFRCDPISEHNRLYWYRQTLGQGPEFLTYFQNEAQLEKSRLLSDRFSAERPKGSFSTLEIQRTEQGDSAMYLCASSLHPGAPYNEQFFGPGTRLTVL.